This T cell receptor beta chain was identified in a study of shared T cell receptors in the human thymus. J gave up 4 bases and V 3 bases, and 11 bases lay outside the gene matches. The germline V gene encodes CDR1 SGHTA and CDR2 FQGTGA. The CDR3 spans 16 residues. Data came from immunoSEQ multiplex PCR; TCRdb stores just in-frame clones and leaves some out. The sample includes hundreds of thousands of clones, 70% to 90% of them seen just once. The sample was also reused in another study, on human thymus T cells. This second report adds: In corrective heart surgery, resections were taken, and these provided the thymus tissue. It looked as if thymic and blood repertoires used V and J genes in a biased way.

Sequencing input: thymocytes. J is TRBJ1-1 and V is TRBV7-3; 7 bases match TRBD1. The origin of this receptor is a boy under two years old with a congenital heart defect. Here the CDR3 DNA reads TGTGCCAGCAGCTTCCTTCTCCCCGCAGGGGGCACTGAAGCTTTCTTT. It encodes CASSFLLPAGGTEAFF.